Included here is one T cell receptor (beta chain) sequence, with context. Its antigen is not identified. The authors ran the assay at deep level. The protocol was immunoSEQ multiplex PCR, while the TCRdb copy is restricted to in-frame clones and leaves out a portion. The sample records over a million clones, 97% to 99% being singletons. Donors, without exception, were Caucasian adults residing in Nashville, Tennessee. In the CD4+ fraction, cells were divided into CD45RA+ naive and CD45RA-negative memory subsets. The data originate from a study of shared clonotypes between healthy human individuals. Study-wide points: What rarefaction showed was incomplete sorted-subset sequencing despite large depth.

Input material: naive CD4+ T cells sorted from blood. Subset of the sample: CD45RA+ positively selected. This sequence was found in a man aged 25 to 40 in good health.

CDR3 region: CASSMSVLAGGSYNEQFF. The DNA of the CDR3 is TGCGCCAGCAGCATGTCAGTCCTAGCGGGAGGCTCCTACAATGAGCAGTTCTTC. J is TRBJ2-1 and V is TRBV5-1; 11 bases are a match to TRBD2. The V and J ends lost 4 bases and 0 bases, in that order; junction bases with no gene match: 9. CDR3 length: 18 amino acids. From germline, CDR1 is SGHRS and CDR2 YFSETQ.